The sample holds many counts of the clone carrying this T cell receptor (beta chain). This sample is part of a study of human T cells and chemical hapten exposure. Turning to the study itself: Variation in per-sample TCR yields came mainly from small pooled library volume differences.

Unfractionated whole blood yielded total RNA. Germline CDR1 is SGHRS and CDR2 is YFSETQ. The V end was cut by 0 bases, the J end by 5 bases, with 12 bases between. The CDR3 runs to 14 residues. Unique molecular identifiers were attached to individual cDNA molecules during library preparation. TCRdb used MiXCR to reprocess the 5' RACE reads, holding one entry per CDR3 protein. This sample yields approximately 81,000 distinct CDR3 sequences, of which 6% to 8.5% are seen a single time; 2% to 2.5% belongs to the top ten. The receptor was isolated from a male donor in good health. The chain has TRBV5-1 and TRBJ2-7, with a tentative D call TRBD1 (6 bases). The CDR3 bases are TGCGCCAGCAGCTTGGCTCAGGGGTCCCACGAGCAGTACTTC. This codes for CASSLAQGSHEQYF. Filled out from reference TRBV5-1 and TRBJ2-7, the complete variable domain reads KAGVTQTPRYLIKTRGQQVTLSCSPISGHRSVSWYQQTPGQGLQFLFEYFSETQRNKGNFPGRFSGRQFSNSRSEMNVSTLELGDSALYLCASSLAQGSHEQYFGPGTRLTVT.